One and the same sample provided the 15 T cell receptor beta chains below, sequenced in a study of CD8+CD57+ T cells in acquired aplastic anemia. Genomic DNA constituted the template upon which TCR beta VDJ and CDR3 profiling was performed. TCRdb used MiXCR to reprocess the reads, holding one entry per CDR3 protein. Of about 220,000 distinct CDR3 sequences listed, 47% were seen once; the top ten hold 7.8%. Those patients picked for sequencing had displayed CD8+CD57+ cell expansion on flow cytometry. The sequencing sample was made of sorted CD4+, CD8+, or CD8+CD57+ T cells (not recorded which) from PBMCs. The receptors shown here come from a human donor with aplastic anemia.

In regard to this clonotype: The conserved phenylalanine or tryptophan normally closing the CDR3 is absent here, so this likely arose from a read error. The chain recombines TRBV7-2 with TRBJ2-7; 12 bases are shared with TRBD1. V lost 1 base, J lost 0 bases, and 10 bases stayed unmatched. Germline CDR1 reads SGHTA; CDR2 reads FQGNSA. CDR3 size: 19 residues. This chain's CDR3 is CASSLGPGQGAFSSYEQYS. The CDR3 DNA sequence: TGTGCCAGCAGCTTAGGGCCGGGACAGGGGGCCTTCAGCTCCTACGAGCAGTACTCC.

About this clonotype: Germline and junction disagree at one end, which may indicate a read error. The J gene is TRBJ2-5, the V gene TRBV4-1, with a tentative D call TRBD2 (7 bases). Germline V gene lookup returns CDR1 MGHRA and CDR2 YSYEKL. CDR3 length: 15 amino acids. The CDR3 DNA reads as TGTGCCAGCAGCCTACGGGGGCGGGGGTTGGAGACCCAGTACTTC. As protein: CASSLRGRGLETQYF.

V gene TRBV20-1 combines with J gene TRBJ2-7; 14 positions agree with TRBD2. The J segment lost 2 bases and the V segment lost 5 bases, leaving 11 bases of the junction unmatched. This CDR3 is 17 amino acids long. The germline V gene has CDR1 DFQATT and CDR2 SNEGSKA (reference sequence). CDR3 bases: TGCAGTGCTCCTAAAGCGGGGACTAGCGGGGGCACCTACGAGCAGTACTTC. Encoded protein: CSAPKAGTSGGTYEQYF.

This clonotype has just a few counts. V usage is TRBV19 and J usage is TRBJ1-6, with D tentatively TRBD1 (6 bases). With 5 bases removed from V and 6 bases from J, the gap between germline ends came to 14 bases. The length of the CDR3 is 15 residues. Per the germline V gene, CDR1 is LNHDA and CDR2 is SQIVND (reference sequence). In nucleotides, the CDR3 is TGTGCCAGTAGTTGGGGGCCCGATCGTAATTCACCCCTCCACTTT. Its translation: CASSWGPDRNSPLHF. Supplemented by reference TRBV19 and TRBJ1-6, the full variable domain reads DGGITQSPKYLFRKEGQNVTLSCEQNLNHDAMYWYRQDPGQGLRLIYYSQIVNDFQKGDIAEGYSVSREKKESFPLTVTSAQKNPTAFYLCASSWGPDRNSPLHFGNGTRLTVT.

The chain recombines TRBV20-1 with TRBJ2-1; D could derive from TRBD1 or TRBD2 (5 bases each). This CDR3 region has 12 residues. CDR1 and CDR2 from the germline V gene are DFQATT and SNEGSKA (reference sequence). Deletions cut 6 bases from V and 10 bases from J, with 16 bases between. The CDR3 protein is CSAISPGTEQFF. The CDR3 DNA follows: TGCAGTGCGATATCTCCCGGGACGGAGCAGTTCTTC.

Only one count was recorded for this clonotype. The CDR3 DNA reads as TGTGCCAGCTCACCACCGGACGCTGAAGCTTTCTTT. It codes for CASSPPDAEAFF. This chain joins TRBV18 and TRBJ1-1; D is unresolved. The V end lost 0 bases, the J end lost 6 bases, and 5 bases lay between the germline ends. Germline V gene sequence: CDR1 KGHSH, CDR2 LQKENI. CDR3 length equals 12 residues.

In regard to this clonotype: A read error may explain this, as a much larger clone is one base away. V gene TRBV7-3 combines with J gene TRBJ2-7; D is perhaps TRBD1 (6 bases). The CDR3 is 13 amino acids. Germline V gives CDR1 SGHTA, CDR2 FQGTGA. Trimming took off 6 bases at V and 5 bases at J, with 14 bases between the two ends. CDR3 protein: CASSQGTTNEQYF. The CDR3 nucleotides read TGTGCCAGCAGTCAGGGGACAACCAACGAGCAGTACTTC. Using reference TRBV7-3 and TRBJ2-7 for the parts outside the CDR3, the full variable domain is GAGVSQTPSNKVTEKGKYVELRCDPISGHTALYWYRQSLGQGPEFLIYFQGTGAADDSGLPNDRFFAVRPEGSVSTLKIQRTERGDSAVYLCASSQGTTNEQYFGPGTRLTVT.

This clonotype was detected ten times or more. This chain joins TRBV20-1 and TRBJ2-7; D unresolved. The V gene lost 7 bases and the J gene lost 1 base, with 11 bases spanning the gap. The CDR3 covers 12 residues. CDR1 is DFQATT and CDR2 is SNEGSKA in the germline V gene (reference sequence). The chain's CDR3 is CSVKTQSYEQYF. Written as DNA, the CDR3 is TGCAGTGTTAAGACACAATCCTACGAGCAGTACTTC.

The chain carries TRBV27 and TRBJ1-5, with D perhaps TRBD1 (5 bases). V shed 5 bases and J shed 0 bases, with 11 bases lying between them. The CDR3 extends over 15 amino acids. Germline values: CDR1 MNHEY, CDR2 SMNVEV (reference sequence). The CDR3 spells CASSIRAYSNQPQHF. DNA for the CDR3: TGTGCCAGCAGTATCAGGGCCTATAGCAATCAGCCCCAGCATTTT.

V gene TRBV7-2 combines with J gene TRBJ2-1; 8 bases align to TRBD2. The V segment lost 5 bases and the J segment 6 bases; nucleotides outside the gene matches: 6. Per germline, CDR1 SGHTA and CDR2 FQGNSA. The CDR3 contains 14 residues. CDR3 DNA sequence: TGTGCCAGCAGCAATCGCGGGGGGTTCAATGAGCAGTTCTTC. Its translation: CASSNRGGFNEQFF.

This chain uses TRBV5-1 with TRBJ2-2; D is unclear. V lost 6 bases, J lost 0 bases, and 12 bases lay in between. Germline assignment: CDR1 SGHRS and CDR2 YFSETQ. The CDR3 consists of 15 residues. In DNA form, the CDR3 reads TGCGCCAGCACCGAGACATTCTCGAACACCGGGGAGCTGTTTTTT. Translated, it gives CASTETFSNTGELFF.

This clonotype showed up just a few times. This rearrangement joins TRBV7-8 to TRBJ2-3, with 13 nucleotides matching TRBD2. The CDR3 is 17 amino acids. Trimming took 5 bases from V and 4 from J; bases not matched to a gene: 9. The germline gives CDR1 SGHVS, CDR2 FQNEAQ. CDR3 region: CASSPPGLAGASDTQYF. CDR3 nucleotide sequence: TGTGCCAGCAGCCCACCCGGACTAGCGGGAGCCTCAGATACGCAGTATTTT.

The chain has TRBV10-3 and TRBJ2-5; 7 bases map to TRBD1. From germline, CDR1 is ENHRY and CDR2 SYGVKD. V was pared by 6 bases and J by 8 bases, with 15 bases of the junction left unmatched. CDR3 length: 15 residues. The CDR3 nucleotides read TGTGCCATCAGCCTTCAATGGACAGGCCCGAACACCCAGTACTTC. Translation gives CAISLQWTGPNTQYF.

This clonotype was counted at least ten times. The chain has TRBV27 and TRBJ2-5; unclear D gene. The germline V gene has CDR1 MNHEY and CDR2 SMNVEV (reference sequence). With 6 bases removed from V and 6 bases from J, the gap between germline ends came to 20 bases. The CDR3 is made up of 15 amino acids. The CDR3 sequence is CASSYALDGHQTQYF. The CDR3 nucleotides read TGTGCCAGCAGCTACGCTTTGGACGGCCATCAGACCCAGTACTTC.

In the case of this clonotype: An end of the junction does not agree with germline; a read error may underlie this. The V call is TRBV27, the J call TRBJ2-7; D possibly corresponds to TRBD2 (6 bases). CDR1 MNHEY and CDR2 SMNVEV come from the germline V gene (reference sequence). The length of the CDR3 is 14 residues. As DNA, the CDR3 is TGTGCCGGCAGTCGGTCGGGAGAGGGCTACGAGCAGTACTTC. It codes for CAGSRSGEGYEQYF.